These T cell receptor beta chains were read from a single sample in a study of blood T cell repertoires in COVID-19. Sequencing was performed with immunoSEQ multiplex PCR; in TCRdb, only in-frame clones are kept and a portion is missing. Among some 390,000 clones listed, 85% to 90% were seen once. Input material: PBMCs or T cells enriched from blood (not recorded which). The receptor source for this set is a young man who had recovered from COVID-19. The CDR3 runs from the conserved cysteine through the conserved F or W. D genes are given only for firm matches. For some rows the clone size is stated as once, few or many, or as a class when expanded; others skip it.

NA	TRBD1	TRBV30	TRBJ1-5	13	CAWSGQGSQPQHF	TGTGCCTGGAGCGGACAGGGGAGTCAGCCCCAGCATTTT
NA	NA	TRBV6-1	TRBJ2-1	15	CASSEWTTSGNEQFF	TGTGCCAGCAGTGAATGGACAACCTCCGGGAATGAGCAGTTCTTC
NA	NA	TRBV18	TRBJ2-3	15	CASSFTPLAGDTQYF	TGTGCCAGCTCATTCACTCCTCTTGCGGGAGATACGCAGTATTTT
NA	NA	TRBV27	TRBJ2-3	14	CASWPLRDTDTQYF	TGTGCCAGCTGGCCATTGCGGGACACAGATACGCAGTATTTT
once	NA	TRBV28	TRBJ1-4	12	CASSLEDRKLFF	TGTGCCAGCAGTTTAGAGGACAGAAAACTGTTTTTT
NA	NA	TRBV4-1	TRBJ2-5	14	CASSQGGAGETQYF	TGCGCCAGCAGCCAAGGGGGCGCGGGGGAGACCCAGTACTTC
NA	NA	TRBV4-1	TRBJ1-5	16	CASSPQARNTGQPQHF	TGCGCCAGCAGCCCCCAAGCAAGAAACACGGGTCAGCCCCAGCATTTT
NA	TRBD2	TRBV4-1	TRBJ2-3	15	CASSQGTSDTDTQYF	TGCGCCAGCAGCCAAGGGACTAGCGACACAGATACGCAGTATTTT
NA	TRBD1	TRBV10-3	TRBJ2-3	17	CAISKNAGTGDTDTQYF	TGTGCCATCAGTAAAAATGCCGGGACAGGGGACACAGATACGCAGTATTTT
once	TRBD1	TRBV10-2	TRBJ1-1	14	CASSEQGAGTEAFF	TGCGCCAGCAGTGAACAGGGGGCTGGCACTGAAGCTTTCTTT
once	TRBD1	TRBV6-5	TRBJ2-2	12	CASSQGAGELFF	TGTGCCAGCTCCCAGGGGGCCGGGGAGCTGTTTTTT
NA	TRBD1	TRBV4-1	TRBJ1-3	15	CASSQGDRSRNTIYF	TGCGCCAGCAGCCAAGGGGACAGGAGCAGAAACACCATATATTTT
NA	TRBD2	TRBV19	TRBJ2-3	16	CASSIGLAGNSDTQYF	TGTGCCAGTAGTATCGGACTAGCGGGAAACTCAGATACGCAGTATTTT
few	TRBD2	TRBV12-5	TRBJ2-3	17	CASGLVLAGGGPDTQYF	TGTGCTAGTGGTTTGGTCCTAGCGGGTGGTGGCCCTGATACGCAGTATTTT
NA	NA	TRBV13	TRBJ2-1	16	CASSSRTGSSYNEQFF	TGTGCCAGCAGCTCTCGGACCGGGAGCTCCTACAATGAGCAGTTCTTC
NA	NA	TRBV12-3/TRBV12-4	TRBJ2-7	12	CASAGSSYEQYF	TGTGCCAGCGCGGGATCCTCCTACGAGCAGTACTTC
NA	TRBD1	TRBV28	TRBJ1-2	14	CASTAGTGASGYTF	TGTGCCAGCACCGCCGGGACAGGGGCGTCCGGCTACACCTTC
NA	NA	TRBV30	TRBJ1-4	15	CAWNPKTSTNEKLFF	TGTGCCTGGAATCCTAAGACTTCAACTAATGAAAAACTGTTTTTT
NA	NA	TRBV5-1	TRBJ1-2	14	CASSFITESYGYTF	TGCGCCAGCAGCTTTATTACAGAGAGCTATGGCTACACCTTC
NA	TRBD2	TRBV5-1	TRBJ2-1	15	CASSKTSGVSNEQFF	TGCGCCAGCAGCAAAACTAGCGGGGTGAGCAATGAGCAGTTCTTC
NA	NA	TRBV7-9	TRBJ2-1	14	CASSLGQGNNEQFF	TGTGCCAGCAGCTTAGGGCAGGGTAACAATGAGCAGTTCTTC
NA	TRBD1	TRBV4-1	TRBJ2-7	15	CASSQETGELYEQYF	TGCGCCAGCAGCCAAGAGACAGGGGAACTATACGAGCAGTACTTC
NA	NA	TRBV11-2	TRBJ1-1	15	CASSLVGGMNTEAFF	TGTGCCAGCAGCTTAGTAGGGGGAATGAACACTGAAGCTTTCTTT
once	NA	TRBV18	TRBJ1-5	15	CASSPGGASNQPQHF	TGTGCCAGCTCACCTGGGGGGGCGAGCAATCAGCCCCAGCATTTT
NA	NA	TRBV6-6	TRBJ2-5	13	CASSYLREETQYF	TGTGCCAGCAGTTACTTGCGAGAAGAGACCCAGTACTTC
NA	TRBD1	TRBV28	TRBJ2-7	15	CASSLPGQPSYEQYF	TGTGCCAGCAGTTTACCGGGACAGCCTTCCTACGAGCAGTACTTC
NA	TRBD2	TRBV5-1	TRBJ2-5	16	CASSSQTSGREETQYF	TGCGCCAGCAGCTCCCAGACTAGCGGGAGAGAGGAGACCCAGTACTTC
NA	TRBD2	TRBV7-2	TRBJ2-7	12	CASSFGGSYPYF	TGTGCCAGCAGCTTTGGCGGGAGTTATCCGTACTTC
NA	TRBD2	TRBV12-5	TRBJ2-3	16	CASGLATSGSTDTQYF	TGTGCTAGTGGTTTGGCGACTAGCGGAAGCACAGATACGCAGTATTTT
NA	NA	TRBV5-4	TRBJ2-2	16	CASSSLGGGSPGELFF	TGTGCCAGCAGCTCCCTTGGGGGCGGGAGTCCCGGGGAGCTGTTTTTT
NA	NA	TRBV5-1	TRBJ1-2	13	CASSFHRDLGYTF	TGCGCCAGCAGCTTCCACAGGGACCTTGGCTACACCTTC
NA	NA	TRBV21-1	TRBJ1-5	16	CASSKAEQDSNQPQHF	TGTGCCAGCAGCAAAGCAGAACAGGATAGCAATCAGCCCCAGCATTTT
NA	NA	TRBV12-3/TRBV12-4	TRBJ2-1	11	CASSLYDEQFF	TGTGCCAGCAGTTTATATGATGAGCAGTTCTTC
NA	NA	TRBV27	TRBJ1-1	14	CASSPHRVNTEAFF	TGTGCCAGCAGTCCTCACAGGGTGAACACTGAAGCTTTCTTT
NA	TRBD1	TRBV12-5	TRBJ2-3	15	CASGLGDRHTDTQYF	TGTGCTAGTGGTTTGGGGGACAGACACACAGATACGCAGTATTTT
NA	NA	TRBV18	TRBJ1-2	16	CASSPLSDAGPHGYTF	TGTGCCAGCTCACCACTATCCGACGCAGGGCCTCATGGCTACACCTTC
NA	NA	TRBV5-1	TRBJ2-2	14	CASSLNGYTGELFF	TGCGCCAGCAGCTTGAACGGGTACACCGGGGAGCTGTTTTTT
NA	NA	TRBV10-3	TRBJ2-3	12	CAYRGNTDTQYF	TGTGCCTACCGAGGTAACACAGATACGCAGTATTTT